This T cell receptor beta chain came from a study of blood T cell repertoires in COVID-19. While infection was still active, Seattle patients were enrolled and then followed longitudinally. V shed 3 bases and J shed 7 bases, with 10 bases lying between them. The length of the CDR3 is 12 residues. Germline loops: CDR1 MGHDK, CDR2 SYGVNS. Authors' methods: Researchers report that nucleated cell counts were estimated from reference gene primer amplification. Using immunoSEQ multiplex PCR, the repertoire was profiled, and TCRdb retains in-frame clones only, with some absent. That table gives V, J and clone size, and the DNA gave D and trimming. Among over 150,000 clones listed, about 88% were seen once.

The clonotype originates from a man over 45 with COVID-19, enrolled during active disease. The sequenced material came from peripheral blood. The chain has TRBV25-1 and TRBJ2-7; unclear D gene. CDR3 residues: CASSDNRPEQYF. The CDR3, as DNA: TGTGCCAGCAGTGATAACAGACCGGAGCAGTACTTC.